The next 27 T cell receptor beta chains were all read from a single sample in a study of T cells after yellow fever vaccination. TCRdb passed the 5' RACE reads through MiXCR, listing each CDR3 protein once. The sample yields 250,000 to 400,000 distinct CDR3 sequences, roughly 4.3% seen once. The specimen comprised PBMCs, sampled 5 days after the yellow fever booster vaccination. The receptors come from a man younger than 35 who received the YFV17D yellow fever vaccine.

J is TRBJ2-4 and V is TRBV12-3 or TRBV12-4; 8 nucleotides line up with TRBD1. V trimming: 5 bases; J trimming: 6 bases; junction bases outside the gene matches: 12. The CDR3 consists of 16 residues. The CDR3 loop reads CASSPLLYTGGNIQYF. The CDR3 DNA reads as TGTGCCAGCAGTCCCCTTTTATATACAGGGGGAAACATTCAGTACTTC.

This clonotype was detected many times. J is TRBJ2-4 and V is TRBV5-6; tentatively, D is TRBD1 (6 bases). The V end was cut by 4 bases, the J end by 8 bases, with 19 bases between. Germline CDR1 SGHDT, CDR2 YYEEEE. This CDR3 region has 15 residues. The CDR3 is CASSPSGGAWYIQYF. The CDR3 DNA follows: TGTGCCAGCAGCCCGAGTGGGGGCGCCTGGTACATTCAGTACTTC.

A few counts support this clonotype. This chain connects TRBV12-3 or TRBV12-4 to TRBJ1-6; D perhaps matches TRBD1 (5 bases). CDR3 length: 12 amino acids. V gave up 5 bases and J gave up 9 bases, with 8 bases separating them. The CDR3 nucleotides read TGTGCCAGCAGTGAGGGGTTTTCACCCCTCCACTTT. Translating it yields CASSEGFSPLHF.

This clonotype was observed at least ten times. V gene TRBV5-4 combines with J gene TRBJ2-3, with TRBD2 matching 9 bases. CDR3 length equals 16 residues. The ends lost 2 bases at V and 6 bases at J; junction bases unmatched: 10. Germline V CDR1 and CDR2: SGHNT, YYREEE (reference sequence). The CDR3 nucleotides are TGTGCCAGCAGCTTTCCTAGCGGGGATCTCTTGGATACGCAGTATTTT. This sequence encodes CASSFPSGDLLDTQYF.

This clonotype was observed a handful of times. At one end the junction does not follow the germline gene, possibly because of a read error. CDR3 coding DNA: TGTGCCAGCAGTCTAGCGGGGGGGGACAATGAGCAGTTCTTC. This sequence encodes CASSLAGGDNEQFF. V gene TRBV12-3 or TRBV12-4 combines with J gene TRBJ2-1; 12 positions agree with TRBD2. The length of the CDR3 is 14 residues.

This clonotype has ten or more counts. This chain uses TRBV9 with TRBJ2-5, with 7 bases fitting TRBD2. The germline V gene encodes CDR1 SGDLS and CDR2 YYNGEE. The CDR3 is 16 amino acids. Trimming at V came to 0 bases and at J to 4 bases, leaving 9 bases not matched to a gene. DNA of the CDR3: TGTGCCAGCAGCGTAGCTTCGACGGGAGGAGGAGAGACCCAGTACTTC. Its protein is CASSVASTGGGETQYF.

CDR3 nucleotide sequence: TGTGCCAGCAGCTTATGGGGTTCACCCCTCCACTTT. Residues: CASSLWGSPLHF. J is TRBJ1-6 and V is TRBV7-6; D gene unclear. V lost 2 bases and J lost 9, with 5 bases in between. Germline V lookup: CDR1 SGHVS, CDR2 FNYEAQ. The CDR3 has 12 residues.

The rearrangement links TRBV27 to TRBJ2-1, with 10 positions matching TRBD1. V lost 8 bases to trimming and J lost 8 bases; unmatched junction nucleotides: 12. The CDR3 contains 15 residues. Germline-derived CDR1 and CDR2 are MNHEY and SMNVEV (reference sequence). CDR3 region: CASLPLGTGVHEQFF. The CDR3 DNA follows: TGTGCCAGCCTACCCCTAGGGACAGGGGTACATGAGCAGTTCTTC.

This clonotype was picked up many times. This chain uses TRBV29-1 with TRBJ2-5, with D possibly matching TRBD2 (7 bases). Germline V gene data show CDR1 as SQVTM and CDR2 as ANQGSEA. The CDR3 spans 13 residues. V was shortened by 5 bases and J by 4 bases, with 14 bases between the two germline ends. CDR3 amino acids: CSVRGLGGETQYF. CDR3 bases: TGCAGCGTTCGAGGACTAGGGGGAGAGACCCAGTACTTC.

This clonotype was counted between two and nine times. The V and J genes are TRBV27 and TRBJ1-4; D may be TRBD1 (5 bases). CDR3 length: 15 residues. Trimming cost V 4 bases and J 5 bases, with 14 bases left between them. CDR1 MNHEY and CDR2 SMNVEV come from the germline V gene (reference sequence). This CDR3 is CASSWAGGKNEKLFF. The CDR3 DNA follows: TGTGCCAGCAGTTGGGCCGGGGGGAAGAATGAAAAACTGTTTTTT. The full variable domain, its missing parts supplied by reference TRBV27 and TRBJ1-4, is EAQVTQNPRYLITVTGKKLTVTCSQNMNHEYMSWYRQDPGLGLRQIYYSMNVEVTDKGDVPEGYKVSRKEKRNFPLILESPSPNQTSLYFCASSWAGGKNEKLFFGSGTQLSVL.

In its sample, this clonotype was seen a few times. CDR3 protein: CASTLGGAGGIPAGETQYF. The CDR3, as DNA: TGTGCCAGCACCCTGGGGGGGGCGGGGGGCATCCCTGCCGGCGAGACCCAGTACTTC. The chain has TRBV5-4 and TRBJ2-5; TRBD2 matches 8 bases. Germline lookup yields CDR1 SGHNT and CDR2 YYREEE (reference sequence). CDR3 length: 19 residues. The J segment lost 5 bases and the V segment lost 6 bases, leaving 24 bases of the junction unmatched.

The chain combines TRBV7-9 with TRBJ2-5, with 7 bases fitting TRBD2. The CDR3 length is 16 residues. Unmatched junction bases numbered 12, after V lost 5 bases and J lost 3 bases. From germline, CDR1 is SEHNR and CDR2 FQNEAQ (reference sequence). Here the CDR3 reads CASSPKLAGVEETQYF. The CDR3 nucleotides are TGTGCCAGCAGCCCAAAGCTGGCGGGGGTGGAAGAGACCCAGTACTTC.

A few counts support this clonotype. V gene TRBV7-2 combines with J gene TRBJ2-3; a possible D gene is TRBD1 (5 bases). The CDR3 runs to 15 residues. Between the trimmed V and J ends, which lost 5 bases and 6 bases, there was a span of 18 bases. Germline lookup yields CDR1 SGHTA and CDR2 FQGNSA. The CDR3 bases are TGTGCCAGCAGCCCCGGCAGGGTCCGATCGGATACGCAGTATTTT. As protein: CASSPGRVRSDTQYF.

The rearrangement uses TRBV7-2 and TRBJ2-1; 14 bases agree with TRBD2. The CDR3 is 15 amino acids. In germline, CDR1 is SGHTA, CDR2 FQGNSA. V was pared by 5 bases and J by 9 bases, with 6 bases of the junction left unmatched. CDR3: CASSRRLAGGVEQFF. The CDR3, as DNA: TGTGCCAGCAGCCGCAGACTAGCGGGGGGGGTTGAGCAGTTCTTC.

The sample holds a few counts of this clonotype. The rearrangement uses TRBV23-1 and TRBJ2-1, with D possibly being TRBD1 (5 bases). TRBV23-1 is assigned to the ORF class and has an uncertain function. Trimming pared 6 bases from V and 2 bases from J, leaving 14 bases between. This CDR3 is built from 15 residues. The chain's CDR3 is CASSPREGAYNEQFF. Written as DNA, the CDR3 is TGCGCCAGCAGCCCAAGGGAAGGGGCCTACAATGAGCAGTTCTTC.

The rearrangement links TRBV4-2 to TRBJ1-1; maybe TRBD1 (5 bases). The CDR3 is 15 residues long. Germline V gene data show CDR1 as LGHNA and CDR2 as YNFKEQ. V was shortened by 0 bases and J by 10 bases, with 18 bases between the two germline ends. In DNA, the CDR3 is TGTGCCAGCAGCCAAGAAGGTTCCAGGGAATTGCCAGCTTTCTTT. Its translation: CASSQEGSRELPAFF.

This clonotype was seen only a few times. The genes are TRBV5-1 and TRBJ2-5; weak D call: TRBD2 (5 bases). Trimming pared 3 bases from V and 10 bases from J, leaving 25 bases between. The CDR3 spans 16 residues. Germline V gene sequence: CDR1 SGHRS, CDR2 YFSETQ. The CDR3 nucleotides are TGCGCCAGCAGCTCCTTGACGGCCCGCCAAGAAGAGGGCCAGTACTTC. It codes for CASSSLTARQEEGQYF.

The rearrangement uses TRBV4-3 and TRBJ2-3, with D perhaps matching TRBD1 or TRBD2 (6 bases each). The CDR3 has 18 amino acids. The V gene's germline CDR1 is LGHNA and CDR2 YSLEER. V gave up 3 bases and J gave up 7 bases, with 26 bases separating them. The CDR3 region is CASSQVVGGPGGWYTQYF. The CDR3 region has the DNA TGCGCCAGCAGCCAGGTTGTCGGGGGCCCCGGTGGCTGGTATACGCAGTATTTT.

This clonotype was recorded at least ten times. The chain carries TRBV12-3 or TRBV12-4 and TRBJ2-5; the D is unclear. V lost 3 bases, J lost 5 bases, and 10 bases lay in between. The CDR3 loop spans 13 amino acids. The chain's CDR3 is CASSLSQSETQYF. The CDR3 DNA reads TGTGCCAGCAGTTTGTCTCAGTCGGAGACCCAGTACTTC.

This clonotype was found a few times. The chain recombines TRBV20-1 with TRBJ1-6; TRBD1 matches at 9 bases. The germline V gene has CDR1 DFQATT and CDR2 SNEGSKA (reference sequence). V shed 3 bases, J shed 8 bases, and the junction held 8 bases outside the gene matches. The CDR3 totals 15 residues. CDR3 sequence: CSASPMDRGDSPLHF. As DNA, the CDR3 is TGCAGTGCTAGCCCCATGGACAGGGGCGATTCACCCCTCCACTTT.

The sample holds many counts of this clonotype. This rearrangement joins TRBV7-2 to TRBJ2-4; the D gene is possibly TRBD1 (5 bases). Germline V gene lookup returns CDR1 SGHTA and CDR2 FQGNSA. The V end was cut by 5 bases, the J end by 8 bases, with 13 bases between. The CDR3 sequence is 13 residues long. The DNA for the CDR3 is TGTGCCAGCAGCATACCAAGGGGTGACATTCAGTACTTC. As protein: CASSIPRGDIQYF.

This CDR3 is CASKLGGGDEQYV. The CDR3 coding sequence is TGTGCCAGCAAGTTAGGGGGCGGGGACGAGCAGTACGTC. This chain connects TRBV6-1 to TRBJ2-7; a weak D match, TRBD1 (7 bases). Germline V lookup: CDR1 MNHNS, CDR2 SASEGT. V lost 7 bases and J lost 5, with 15 bases in between. This CDR3 has 13 residues.

This clonotype appeared a few times. The chain combines TRBV5-1 with TRBJ1-1; TRBD1 aligns across 11 bases. The germline gives CDR1 SGHRS, CDR2 YFSETQ. The CDR3 contains 12 residues. The V segment lost 4 bases and the J segment 11 bases; nucleotides outside the gene matches: 4. The CDR3 loop reads CASSVDRGQAFF. The CDR3 bases are TGCGCCAGCAGCGTGGACAGGGGGCAGGCTTTCTTT.

This chain uses TRBV7-6 with TRBJ2-3; D not certain. Trimming pared 1 base from V and 4 bases from J, leaving 9 bases between. This CDR3 has 14 amino acids. Germline-derived CDR1 and CDR2 are SGHVS and FNYEAQ. Here the CDR3 DNA reads TGTGCCAGCAGCTTAGTGGGTAGCCCAGATACGCAGTATTTT. Its protein product is CASSLVGSPDTQYF.

This chain joins TRBV4-1 and TRBJ2-1, with unresolved D. Germline-derived CDR1 and CDR2 are MGHRA and YSYEKL. Trimming shortened V by 0 bases and J by 5 bases, and 20 bases separated the two germline ends. The CDR3 contains 18 residues. The CDR3 nucleotides read TGCGCCAGCAGCCAAGATGAAACCCGCCGAGGATCGAACAATGAGCAGTTCTTC. The encoded protein is CASSQDETRRGSNNEQFF.

This clonotype was found a few times. The rearrangement uses TRBV4-1 and TRBJ2-7; D gene unclear. Germline V gives CDR1 MGHRA, CDR2 YSYEKL. The CDR3 is 13 residues long. Trimming shortened V by 6 bases and J by 5 bases, and 14 bases separated the two germline ends. The CDR3 DNA follows: TGCGCCAGCAGTCCTGCACTTAGTAACGAGCAGTACTTC. This codes for CASSPALSNEQYF.

This clonotype was seen at least ten times. The J gene is TRBJ2-3, the V gene TRBV5-4; D may be TRBD1 (6 bases). Germline V gene sequence: CDR1 SGHNT, CDR2 YYREEE (reference sequence). The CDR3 has 16 amino acids. The V gene lost 2 bases and the J gene lost 3 bases, with 16 bases spanning the gap. Written as DNA, the CDR3 is TGTGCCAGCAGCTTTAGAACAGGGCTAGGGACAGATACGCAGTATTTT. This gives the protein CASSFRTGLGTDTQYF.